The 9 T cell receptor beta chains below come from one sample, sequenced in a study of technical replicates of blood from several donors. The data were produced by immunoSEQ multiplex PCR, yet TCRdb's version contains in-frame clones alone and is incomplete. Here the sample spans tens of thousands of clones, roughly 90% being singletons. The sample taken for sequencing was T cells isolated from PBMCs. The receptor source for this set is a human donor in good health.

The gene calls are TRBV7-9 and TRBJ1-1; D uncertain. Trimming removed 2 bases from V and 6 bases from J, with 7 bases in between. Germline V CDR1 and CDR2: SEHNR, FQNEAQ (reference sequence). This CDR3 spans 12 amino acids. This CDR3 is CASSLISAEAFF. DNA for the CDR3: TGTGCCAGCAGCTTAATTTCAGCTGAAGCTTTCTTT.

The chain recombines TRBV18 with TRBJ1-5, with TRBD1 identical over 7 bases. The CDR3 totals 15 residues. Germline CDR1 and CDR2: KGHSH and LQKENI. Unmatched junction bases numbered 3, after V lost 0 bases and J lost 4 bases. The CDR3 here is CASSPPGTDNQPQHF. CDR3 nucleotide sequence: TGTGCCAGCTCACCACCAGGGACAGATAATCAGCCCCAGCATTTT.

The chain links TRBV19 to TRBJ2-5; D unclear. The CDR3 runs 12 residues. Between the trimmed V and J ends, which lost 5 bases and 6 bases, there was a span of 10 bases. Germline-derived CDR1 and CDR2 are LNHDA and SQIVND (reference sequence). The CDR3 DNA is TGTGCCAGTAGTTCCGGTAAGAAGACCCAGTACTTC. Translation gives CASSSGKKTQYF. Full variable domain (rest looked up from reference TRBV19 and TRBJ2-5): DGGITQSPKYLFRKEGQNVTLSCEQNLNHDAMYWYRQDPGQGLRLIYYSQIVNDFQKGDIAEGYSVSREKKESFPLTVTSAQKNPTAFYLCASSSGKKTQYFGPGTRLLVL.

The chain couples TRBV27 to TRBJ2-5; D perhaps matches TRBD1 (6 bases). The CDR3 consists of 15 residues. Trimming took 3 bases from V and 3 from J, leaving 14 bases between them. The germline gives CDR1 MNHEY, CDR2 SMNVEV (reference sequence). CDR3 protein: CASSLGAGLKETQYF. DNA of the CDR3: TGTGCCAGCAGTTTGGGGGCCGGTCTGAAAGAGACCCAGTACTTC.

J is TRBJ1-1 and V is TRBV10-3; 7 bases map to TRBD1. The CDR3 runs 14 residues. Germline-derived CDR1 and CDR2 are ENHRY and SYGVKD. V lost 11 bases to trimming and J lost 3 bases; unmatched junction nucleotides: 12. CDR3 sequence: CAVGTTGTYTEAFF. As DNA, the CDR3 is TGTGCCGTAGGAACGACAGGGACTTACACTGAAGCTTTCTTT.

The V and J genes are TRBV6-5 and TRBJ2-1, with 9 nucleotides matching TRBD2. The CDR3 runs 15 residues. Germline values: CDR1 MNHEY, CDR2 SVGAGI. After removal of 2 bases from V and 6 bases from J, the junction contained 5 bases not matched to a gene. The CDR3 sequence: CASSYVETSGNEQFF. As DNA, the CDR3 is TGTGCCAGCAGTTACGTAGAGACTAGCGGCAATGAGCAGTTCTTC.

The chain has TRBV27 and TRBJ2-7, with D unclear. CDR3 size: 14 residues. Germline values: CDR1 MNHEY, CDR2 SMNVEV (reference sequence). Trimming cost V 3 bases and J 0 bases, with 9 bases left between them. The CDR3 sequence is CASSFTDPSYEQYF. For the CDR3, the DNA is TGTGCCAGCAGTTTCACAGACCCCTCCTACGAGCAGTACTTC.

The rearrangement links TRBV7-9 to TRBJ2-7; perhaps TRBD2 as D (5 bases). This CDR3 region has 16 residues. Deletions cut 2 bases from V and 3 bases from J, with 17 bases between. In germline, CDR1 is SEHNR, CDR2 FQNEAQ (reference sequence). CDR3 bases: TGTGCCAGCAGCTTACAGAGCGGACCTGTACTCTACGAGCAGTACTTC. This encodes CASSLQSGPVLYEQYF.

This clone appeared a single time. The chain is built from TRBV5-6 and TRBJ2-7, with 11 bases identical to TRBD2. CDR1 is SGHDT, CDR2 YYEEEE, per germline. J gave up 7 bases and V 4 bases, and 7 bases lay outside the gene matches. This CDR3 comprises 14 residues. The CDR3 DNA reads TGTGCCAGCAGCGCGCCGGGACTAGCGGAGGAGCAGTACTTC. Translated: CASSAPGLAEEQYF.